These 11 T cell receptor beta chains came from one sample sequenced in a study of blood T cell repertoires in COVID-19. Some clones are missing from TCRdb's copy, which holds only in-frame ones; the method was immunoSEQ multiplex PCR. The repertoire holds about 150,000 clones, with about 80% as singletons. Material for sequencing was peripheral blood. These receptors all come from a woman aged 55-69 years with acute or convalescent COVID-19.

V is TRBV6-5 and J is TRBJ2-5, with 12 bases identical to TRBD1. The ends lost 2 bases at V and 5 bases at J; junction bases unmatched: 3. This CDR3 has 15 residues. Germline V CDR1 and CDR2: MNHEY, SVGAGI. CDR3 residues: CASSYRDRGQETQYF. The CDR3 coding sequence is TGTGCCAGCAGTTACAGGGACAGGGGGCAGGAGACCCAGTACTTC.

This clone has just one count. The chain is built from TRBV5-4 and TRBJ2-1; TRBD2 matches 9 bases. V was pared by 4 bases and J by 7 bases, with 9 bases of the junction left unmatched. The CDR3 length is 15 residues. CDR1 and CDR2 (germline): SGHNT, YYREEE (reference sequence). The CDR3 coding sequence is TGTGCCAGCAGCGTAACGGCGGGGGGGCCTAATGAGCAGTTCTTC. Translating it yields CASSVTAGGPNEQFF.

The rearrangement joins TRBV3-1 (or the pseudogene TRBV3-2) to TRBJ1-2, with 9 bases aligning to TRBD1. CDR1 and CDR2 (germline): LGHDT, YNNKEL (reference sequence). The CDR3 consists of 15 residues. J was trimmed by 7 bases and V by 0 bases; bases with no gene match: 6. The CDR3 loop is CASSQEQGAVGGYTF. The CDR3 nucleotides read TGTGCCAGCAGCCAAGAACAGGGGGCTGTAGGTGGCTACACCTTC.

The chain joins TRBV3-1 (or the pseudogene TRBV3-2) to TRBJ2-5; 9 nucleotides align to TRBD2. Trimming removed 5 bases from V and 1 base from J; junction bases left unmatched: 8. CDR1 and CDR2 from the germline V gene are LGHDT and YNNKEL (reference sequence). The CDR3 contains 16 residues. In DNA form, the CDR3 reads TGTGCCAGCAGCTCGCGCGTGACTAGCGGCCAAGAGACCCAGTACTTC. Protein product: CASSSRVTSGQETQYF.

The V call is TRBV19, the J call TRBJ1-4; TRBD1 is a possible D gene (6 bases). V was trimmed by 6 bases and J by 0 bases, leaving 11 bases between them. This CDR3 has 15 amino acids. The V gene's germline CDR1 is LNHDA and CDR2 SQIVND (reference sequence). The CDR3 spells CASSAGQTTNEKLFF. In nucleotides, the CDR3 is TGTGCCAGTAGCGCCGGACAGACAACTAATGAAAAACTGTTTTTT.

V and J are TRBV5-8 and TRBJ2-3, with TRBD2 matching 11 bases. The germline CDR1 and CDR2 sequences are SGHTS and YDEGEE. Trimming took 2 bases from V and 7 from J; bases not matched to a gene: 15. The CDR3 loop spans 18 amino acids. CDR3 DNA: TGTGCCAGCAGCTTAGGGGTCTTGCCTAGCGGGGGGAGAAATACGCAGTATTTT. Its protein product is CASSLGVLPSGGRNTQYF.

This CDR3 is CASSQQGMYTEAFF. The CDR3 DNA sequence: TGTGCCAGCTCGCAACAGGGGATGTACACTGAAGCTTTCTTT. The chain uses TRBV18 and TRBJ1-1; 7 nucleotides agree with TRBD1. Germline values: CDR1 KGHSH, CDR2 LQKENI. Losses at the gene ends were 6 bases for V and 3 bases for J; bases not matched to a gene: 7. There are 14 residues in the CDR3.

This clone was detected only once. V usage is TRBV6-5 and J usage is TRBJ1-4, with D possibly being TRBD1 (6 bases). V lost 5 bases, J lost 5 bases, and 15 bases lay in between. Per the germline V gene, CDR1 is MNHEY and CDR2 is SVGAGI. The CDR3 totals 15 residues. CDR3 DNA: TGTGCCAGCAGTCGGGGGGGCAGACAAAATGAAAAACTGTTTTTT. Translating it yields CASSRGGRQNEKLFF.

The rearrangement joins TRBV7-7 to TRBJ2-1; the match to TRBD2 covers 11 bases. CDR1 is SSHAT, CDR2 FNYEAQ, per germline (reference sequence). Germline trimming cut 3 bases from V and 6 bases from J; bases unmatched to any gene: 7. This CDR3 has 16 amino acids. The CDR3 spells CASSFGVSGGVNEQFF. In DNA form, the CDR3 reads TGTGCCAGCAGCTTTGGGGTTAGCGGGGGGGTCAATGAGCAGTTCTTC.

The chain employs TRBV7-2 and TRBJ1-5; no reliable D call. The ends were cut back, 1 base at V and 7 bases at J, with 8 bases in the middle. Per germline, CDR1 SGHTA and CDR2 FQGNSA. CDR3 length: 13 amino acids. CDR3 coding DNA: TGTGCCAGCAGCTTAGACGGTTTCCAGCCCCAGCATTTT. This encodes CASSLDGFQPQHF.

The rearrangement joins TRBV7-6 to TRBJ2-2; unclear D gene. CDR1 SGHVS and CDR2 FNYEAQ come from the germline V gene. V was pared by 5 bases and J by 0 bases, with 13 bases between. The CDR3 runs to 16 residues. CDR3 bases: TGTGCCAGCAGCCAGACACAAACCCCGAACACCGGGGAGCTGTTTTTT. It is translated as CASSQTQTPNTGELFF.